Reported below is one T cell receptor (beta chain). No antigen is known for it. Data came from immunoSEQ multiplex PCR; TCRdb stores just in-frame clones and leaves some out. Counted here are over 100,000 clones, roughly 90% occurring once; the ten biggest clones make up over 3%. The source of the sample is a study of T cell responses to AZD1222 COVID-19 vaccine. The CDR3 extends over 12 amino acids. From germline, CDR1 is SQVTM and CDR2 ANQGSEA. With 7 bases removed from V and 5 bases from J, the gap between germline ends came to 14 bases. Study-level findings and limits: Epitopes outside B.1.351 and B.1.1.7 mutated regions reportedly drew nearly half of spike TCRs.

The chain is built from TRBV29-1 and TRBJ2-5; D is undetermined. This material consisted of peripheral blood, taken on day 0 of AZD1222 vaccination. This TCR was recovered from an adult in good health. CDR3 nucleotides: TGCAGCGCCGATGACGGCCTGGAGACCCAGTACTTC. Translating gives CSADDGLETQYF.